This T cell receptor beta chain was recovered during a study of T cell repertoires in cytomegalovirus infection. Study-wide background: Public TCR beta signatures were indicative of both CMV infection and a matching HLA type. The study's findings and limits: CMV carriers having the relevant HLA were flagged by cumulative public TCR beta family frequency. The study found HLA-C-restricted CMV-specific TCR beta clonotypes dominating the ex vivo response.

In regard to this clonotype: The antigen remains undetermined.

The length of the CDR3 is 15 residues. Germline CDR1 reads ENHRY; CDR2 reads SYGVKD. The ends lost 3 bases at V and 4 bases at J; junction bases unmatched: 6. TCRdb redid the calling of the reads with MiXCR, one entry per CDR3 protein. The data show about half a million distinct CDR3 sequences, roughly 34% seen once. This receptor was identified in a human donor in good health (CMV status not recorded). Some clones in this sample may be carry-over from other donors' samples. The J gene is TRBJ1-2, the V gene TRBV10-3; 9 bases align to TRBD1. The starting material was cultured PBMCs, obtained from culture after CMV antigen stimulation. The CDR3 loop reads CAISDWTGAVYGYTF. The CDR3 DNA is TGTGCCATCAGTGACTGGACAGGGGCGGTCTATGGCTACACCTTC.